This TCR beta chain was retrieved from a study of blood T cell repertoires in COVID-19. Study-level information: From T cells, B-cell-depleted T cells, or PBMCs came the material, which was cDNA or gDNA.

Under the authors' procedure: Reference gene primer amplification yielded estimated nucleated cell counts. The repertoire was sequenced with immunoSEQ multiplex PCR; TCRdb's copy has only in-frame clones and lacks some. V, J and clone size reflect that table, while D and trimming were determined from the DNA. The sample carries a few hundred thousand clones, about 90% recorded once. The V end lost 3 bases, the J end lost 0 bases, and 19 bases lay between the germline ends. Germline-derived CDR1 and CDR2 are SGHRS and YFSETQ. This CDR3 has 17 residues. The TCR was taken from a man aged 40-50 years with active or convalescent COVID-19. Sequencing was done on a sample of peripheral blood. The V call is TRBV5-1, the J call TRBJ2-7; possible D gene TRBD2, 5 bases. Written as DNA, the CDR3 is TGCGCCAGCAGCTACTCTTACTGGACGGGGAGCTCCTACGAGCAGTACTTC. Its protein product is CASSYSYWTGSSYEQYF.